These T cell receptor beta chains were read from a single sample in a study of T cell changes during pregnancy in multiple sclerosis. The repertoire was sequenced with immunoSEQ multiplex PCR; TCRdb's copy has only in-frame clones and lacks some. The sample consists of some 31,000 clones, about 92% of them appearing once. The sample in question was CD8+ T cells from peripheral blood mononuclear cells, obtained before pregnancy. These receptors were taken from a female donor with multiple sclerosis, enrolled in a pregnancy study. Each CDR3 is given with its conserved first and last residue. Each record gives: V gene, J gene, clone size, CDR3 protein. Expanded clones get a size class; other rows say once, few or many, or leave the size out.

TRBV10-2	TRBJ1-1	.	CASSESDRLNTEAFF
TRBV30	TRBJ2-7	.	CAWTGQGYFYEQYF
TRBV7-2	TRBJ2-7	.	CASSFKGQYEQYF
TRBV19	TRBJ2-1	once	CASTLGQGGYNEQFF
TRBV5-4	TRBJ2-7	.	CASSLEDGTASYEQYF
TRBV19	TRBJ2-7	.	CASSMGTGFTSYEQYF
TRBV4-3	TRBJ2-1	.	CASSLWTGLDEQFF
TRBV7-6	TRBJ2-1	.	CASSLAQGSEQFF
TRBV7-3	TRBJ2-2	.	CASSRGQGRAGELFF
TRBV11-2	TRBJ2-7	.	CASTLGPGLHYEQYF
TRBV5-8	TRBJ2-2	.	CASSWAPATGELFF
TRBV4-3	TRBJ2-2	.	CASSPREAGNTGELFF
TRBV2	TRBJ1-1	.	CASSENLGGLNTEAFF
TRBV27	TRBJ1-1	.	CASRGGPIDFF
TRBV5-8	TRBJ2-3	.	CASSPGLAGNTDTQYF
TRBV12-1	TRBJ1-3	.	CASSSDRAPGLNTIYF
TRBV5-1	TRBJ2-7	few	CASSQESGGAYEQYF
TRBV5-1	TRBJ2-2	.	CASSLHGTNSFTGELFF
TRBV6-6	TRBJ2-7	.	CASSPGTGSYEQYF
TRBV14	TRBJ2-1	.	CASSASYQINEQFF
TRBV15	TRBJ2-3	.	CATSRVGGADTQYF
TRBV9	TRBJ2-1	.	CASRGLAGGNEQFF
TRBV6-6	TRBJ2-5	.	CASSPSGGYQETQYF
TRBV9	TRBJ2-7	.	CASCPNQQGNYYEQYF
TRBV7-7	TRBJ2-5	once	CASSPRDRVQETQYF
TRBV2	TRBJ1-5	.	CASRPRQGQDQPQHF
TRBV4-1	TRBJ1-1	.	CASSQARGLNTEAFF
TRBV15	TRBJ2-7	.	CATSREAGGREQYF
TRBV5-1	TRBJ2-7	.	CASSPSVGASYEQYF
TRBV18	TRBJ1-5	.	CASSPSEVPRGNQPQHF
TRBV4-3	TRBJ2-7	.	CASSQDTGQTYEQYF
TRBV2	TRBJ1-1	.	CASNPGGTEAFF
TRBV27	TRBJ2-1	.	CASSLSAGESYNEQFF
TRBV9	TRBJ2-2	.	CASSVATGELFF
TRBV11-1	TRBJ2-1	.	CASSPIGGGGYNEQFF
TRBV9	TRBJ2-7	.	CASSVGGATYEQYF
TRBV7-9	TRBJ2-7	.	CASSLRRTRIWDEQYF
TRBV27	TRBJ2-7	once	CASSLGLSYEQYF
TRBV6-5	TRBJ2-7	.	CASSDRGNLYEQYF
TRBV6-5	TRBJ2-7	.	CASSPLGDEQYF
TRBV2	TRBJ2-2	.	CASSERKVPLDTGELFF